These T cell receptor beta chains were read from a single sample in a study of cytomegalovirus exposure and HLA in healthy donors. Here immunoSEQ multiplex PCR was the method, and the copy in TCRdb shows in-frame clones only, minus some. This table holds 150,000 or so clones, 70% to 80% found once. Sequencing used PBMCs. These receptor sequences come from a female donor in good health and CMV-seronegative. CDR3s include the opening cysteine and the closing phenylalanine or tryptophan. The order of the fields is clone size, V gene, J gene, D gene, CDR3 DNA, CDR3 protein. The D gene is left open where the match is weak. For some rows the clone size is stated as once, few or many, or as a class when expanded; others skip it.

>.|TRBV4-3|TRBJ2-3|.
TGCGCCAGCAGCCAAGAACTGGGGGGGGCGGCATCAAATACGCAGTATTTT
CASSQELGGAASNTQYF
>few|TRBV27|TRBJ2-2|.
TGTGCCAGCAGTTGGCGGTCGGCCACCGGGGAGCTGTTTTTT
CASSWRSATGELFF
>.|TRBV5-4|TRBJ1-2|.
TGTGCCAGCAGCTCCTTATTTCCGGGGGATGGCTACACCTTC
CASSSLFPGDGYTF
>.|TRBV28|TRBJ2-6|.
TGTGCCAGCAGTTCCTACTCGACAGTCTCTGGGGCCAACGTCCTGACTTTC
CASSSYSTVSGANVLTF
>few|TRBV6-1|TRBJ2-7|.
TGTGCCAGCAGTGGGCCCCACGAGCAGTACTTC
CASSGPHEQYF
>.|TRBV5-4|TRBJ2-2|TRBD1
TGTGCCAGCAGCCCAGGGGGTGGCGGGGAGCTGTTTTTT
CASSPGGGGELFF
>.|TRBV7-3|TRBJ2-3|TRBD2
TGTGCCAGCAGCTTAACGGGGACTAGCGGGAACACGCAGTATTTT
CASSLTGTSGNTQYF
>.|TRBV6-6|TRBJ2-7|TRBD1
TGTGCCAGCAGTTACTCATACAGGGGTCTCGAGCAGTACTTC
CASSYSYRGLEQYF
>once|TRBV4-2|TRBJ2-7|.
TGTGCCAGCAGCCTTTATCGCGGGGCCTACGAGCAGTACTTC
CASSLYRGAYEQYF
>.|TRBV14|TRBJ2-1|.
TGTGCCAGCAGCCAACGGGGGAATGAGCAGTTCTTC
CASSQRGNEQFF
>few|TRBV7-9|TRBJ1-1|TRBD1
TGTGCCAGCAGCTTTACAGGGGGCACTGAAGCTTTCTTT
CASSFTGGTEAFF
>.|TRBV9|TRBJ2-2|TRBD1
TGTGCCAGCAGCGTAGCTCTCTTGAACAGACAGGGAAGGAACACCGGGGAGCTGTTTTTT
CASSVALLNRQGRNTGELFF
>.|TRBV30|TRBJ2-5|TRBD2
TGTGCCTGGGGACTAGCGGGGGGACCCCAAGAGACCCAGTACTTC
CAWGLAGGPQETQYF
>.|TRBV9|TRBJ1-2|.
TGTGCCAGCAGCCCACGACAGGCCTATGGCTACACCTTC
CASSPRQAYGYTF
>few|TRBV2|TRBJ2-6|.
TGTGCCAGCAGTGCTACCCCCTGGAGGGGAGGCTCTGGGGCCAACGTCCTGACTTTC
CASSATPWRGGSGANVLTF
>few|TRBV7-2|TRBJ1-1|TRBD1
TGTGCCAGCAGCTCCTCCGGGACAGGGGGCTCTTGGGGAACTGAAGCTTTCTTT
CASSSSGTGGSWGTEAFF
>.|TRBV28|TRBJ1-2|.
TGTGCCAGCAGTTTAACGGGAAGAGGCTACACCTTC
CASSLTGRGYTF
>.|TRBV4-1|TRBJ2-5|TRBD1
TGCGCCAGCAGCTTGACAGGGCAAAAAGAGACCCAGTACTTC
CASSLTGQKETQYF
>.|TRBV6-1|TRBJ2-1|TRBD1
TGTGCCAGCAGTGAGCGGGACAGGGGGCCAAATGAGCAGTTCTTC
CASSERDRGPNEQFF
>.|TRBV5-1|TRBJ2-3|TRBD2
TGCGCCAGCAGCCCGGGGACTAGCGGGGCTAGCACAGATACGCAGTATTTT
CASSPGTSGASTDTQYF
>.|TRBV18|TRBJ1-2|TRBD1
TGTGCCAGCTCACCGTGGCCCCCCAGGGGGAGTAATGGCTACACCTTC
CASSPWPPRGSNGYTF
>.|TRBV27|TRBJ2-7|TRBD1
TGTGCCAGCAGTCCACAGGGGGCAAATTACGAGCAGTACTTC
CASSPQGANYEQYF
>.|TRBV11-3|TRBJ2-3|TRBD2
TGTGCCAGCAGCTTCGGGACTAGCGGGAGGGCCGGAGATACGCAGTATTTT
CASSFGTSGRAGDTQYF
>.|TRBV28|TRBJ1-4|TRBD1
TGTGCCAGCAGTTTAGGAACAGGGGGCCGCGAAAAACTGTTTTTT
CASSLGTGGREKLFF
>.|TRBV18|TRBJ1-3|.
TGTGCCAGCTCACCACAGGGGCAAAGCGGAAACACCATATATTTT
CASSPQGQSGNTIYF
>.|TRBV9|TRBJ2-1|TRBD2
TGTGCCAGCAGCGTAAGTAGCGGGGTATACAATGAGCAGTTCTTC
CASSVSSGVYNEQFF
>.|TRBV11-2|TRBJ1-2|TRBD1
TGTGCCAGCAGCTTAGATCCGTGGCAGGGGGCTGGCTACACCTTC
CASSLDPWQGAGYTF
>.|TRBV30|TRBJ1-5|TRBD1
TGTGCCTGGGGGGACAGGGCTCAGCCCCAGCATTTT
CAWGDRAQPQHF
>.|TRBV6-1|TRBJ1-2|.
TGTGCCAGCTCCTCGACAGCTAACTATGGCTACACCTTC
CASSSTANYGYTF
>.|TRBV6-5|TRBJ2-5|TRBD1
TGTGCCAGCAGTTACTCTGGGACAGGGAGGGGGGAGACCCAGTACTTC
CASSYSGTGRGETQYF
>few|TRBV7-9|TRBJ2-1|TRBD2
TGTGCCAGCAGCGGGGCAGGAGCGGGGACTTACAATGAGCAGTTCTTC
CASSGAGAGTYNEQFF
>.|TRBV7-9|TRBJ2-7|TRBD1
TGTGCCAGCAGCTCAACACTCGCCGGACAGGGCGAGCAGTACTTC
CASSSTLAGQGEQYF
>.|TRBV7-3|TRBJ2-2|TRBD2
TGTGCCAGCAGCCAATTGGGACTAGCGGACGGGGAGCTGTTTTTT
CASSQLGLADGELFF
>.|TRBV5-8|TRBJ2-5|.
TGTGCCAGCAGAGGACTGGGCAGACTGATCAAAGAGACCCAGTACTTC
CASRGLGRLIKETQYF
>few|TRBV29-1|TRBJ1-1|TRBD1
TGCAGCGTGACAGGGTTCGTGAACACTGAAGCTTTCTTT
CSVTGFVNTEAFF
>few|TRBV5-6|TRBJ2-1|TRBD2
TGTGCCAGCAGCCCCAACTTAGGACTAGCATACTACAATGAGCAGTTCTTC
CASSPNLGLAYYNEQFF
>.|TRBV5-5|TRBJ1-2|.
TGTGCCAGCAGCTTGGACGATCTGCAGGTCTTTAACTATGGCTACACCTTC
CASSLDDLQVFNYGYTF
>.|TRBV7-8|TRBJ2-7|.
TGTGCCAGCAGCCTCTCTTGGGGAGGAGTGAGGGGGGGCCCGTACGAGCAGTACTTC
CASSLSWGGVRGGPYEQYF
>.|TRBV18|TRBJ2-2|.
TGTGCCAGCTCACCGACAGCAGGGGCGAACACCGGGGAGCTGTTTTTT
CASSPTAGANTGELFF
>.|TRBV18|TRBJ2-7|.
TGTGCCAGCTCACCACCGGGGACTTCCTCTTTGTACGAGCAGTACTTC
CASSPPGTSSLYEQYF
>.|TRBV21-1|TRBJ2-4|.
TGTGCCAGCAGCAAAGGGAGGGGAAGTACACTAGCCAAAAACATTCAGTACTTC
CASSKGRGSTLAKNIQYF
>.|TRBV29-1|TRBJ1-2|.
TGCAGCGTTGAAGGGATCGGGGGACGCGGCTACACCTTC
CSVEGIGGRGYTF
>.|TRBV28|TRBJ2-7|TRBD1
TGTGCCAGCGGACGCCGGACAGGGATCGTCAGCGAGCAGTACTTC
CASGRRTGIVSEQYF
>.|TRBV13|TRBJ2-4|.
TGTGCCAGCAGGGTAGGAGGTACCAAAAACATTCAGTACTTC
CASRVGGTKNIQYF
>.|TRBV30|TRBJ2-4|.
TGTGCCTGCGGCCGATACAACAACAGTCAGTACTTC
CACGRYNNSQYF
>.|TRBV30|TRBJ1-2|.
TGTGCCTACACCGGGACACCTCGTTCCAACTATGGCTACACCTTC
CAYTGTPRSNYGYTF
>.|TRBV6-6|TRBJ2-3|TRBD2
TGTGCCAGCCGCGCGGGGGCAGATACGCAGTATTTT
CASRAGADTQYF
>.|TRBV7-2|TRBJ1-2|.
TGTGCCAGCAGCCCGGAGAGGCGGAATGGCTACACCTTC
CASSPERRNGYTF
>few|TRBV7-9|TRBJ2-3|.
TGTGCCAGCAGCTCTCGGACTAGCACAGATACGCAGTATTTT
CASSSRTSTDTQYF
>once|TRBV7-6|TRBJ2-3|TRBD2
TGTGCCAGCAGCTTAGCCGTACGGGGACTAGCGGGCGCCACAGATACGCAGTATTTT
CASSLAVRGLAGATDTQYF
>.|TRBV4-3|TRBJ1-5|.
TGCGCCAGCAGCCAAGAGTTTCGAGGGAACCAGCCCCAGCATTTT
CASSQEFRGNQPQHF
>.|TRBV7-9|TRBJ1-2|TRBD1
TGTTCCAGCAGCCCCCCGGGACAGCCGCCTTATGGCTACACCTTC
CSSSPPGQPPYGYTF